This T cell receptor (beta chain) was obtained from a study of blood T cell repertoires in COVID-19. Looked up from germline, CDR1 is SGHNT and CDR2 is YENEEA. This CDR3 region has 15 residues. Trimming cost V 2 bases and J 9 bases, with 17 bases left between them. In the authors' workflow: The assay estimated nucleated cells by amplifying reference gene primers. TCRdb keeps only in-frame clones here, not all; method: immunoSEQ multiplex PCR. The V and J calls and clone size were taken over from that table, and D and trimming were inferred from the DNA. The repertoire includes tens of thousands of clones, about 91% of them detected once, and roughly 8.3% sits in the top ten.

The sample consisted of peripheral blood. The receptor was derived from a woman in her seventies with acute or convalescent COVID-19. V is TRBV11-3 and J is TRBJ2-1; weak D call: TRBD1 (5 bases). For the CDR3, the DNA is TGTGCCAGCAGCTTACCCGGCCAGGGAAGAACTGAGCAGTTCTTC. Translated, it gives CASSLPGQGRTEQFF.